The T cell receptor (beta chain) described here comes from a study of control samples from healthy donors and cancer patients. Sequenced by immunoSEQ multiplex PCR; TCRdb stores in-frame clones only, minus some. Of around 67,000 clones listed, around nine tenths are singletons. Germline V gene sequence: CDR1 LNHDA, CDR2 SQIVND (reference sequence). Deletions cut 7 bases from V and 0 bases from J, with 9 bases between. This CDR3 contains 13 residues. Sequencing input: PBMCs. The rearrangement uses TRBV19 and TRBJ1-1; the D is unclear. The receptor was isolated from a man aged 55 to 70 with colorectal cancer. In DNA, the CDR3 is TGTGCCAGTATGGGCGGAGTGAACACTGAAGCTTTCTTT. The encoded protein is CASMGGVNTEAFF.